This T cell receptor beta chain was recorded in a study of OX40 agonist ivuxolimab in advanced cancers. The CDR3 is 13 amino acids. The V end was cut by 4 bases, the J end by 5 bases, with 10 bases between. CDR1 is SGHDT and CDR2 is YYEEEE in the germline V gene. This clone occurred once. The table came from immunoSEQ multiplex PCR; TCRdb's copy has only in-frame clones and leaves some out. This table holds fewer than 75,000 clones, about nine tenths found once. The chain employs TRBV5-6 and TRBJ1-3; D gene unclear. Sequencing was performed on CD4+ or CD8+ T cells sorted from blood, taken in a trial of the OX40 agonist ivuxolimab. The source is an adult with an advanced solid tumor such as melanoma, head and neck, liver or kidney cancer. The CDR3 DNA follows: TGTGCCAGCAGCGACTTGGCTAGAAACACCATATATTTT. Its protein is CASSDLARNTIYF.